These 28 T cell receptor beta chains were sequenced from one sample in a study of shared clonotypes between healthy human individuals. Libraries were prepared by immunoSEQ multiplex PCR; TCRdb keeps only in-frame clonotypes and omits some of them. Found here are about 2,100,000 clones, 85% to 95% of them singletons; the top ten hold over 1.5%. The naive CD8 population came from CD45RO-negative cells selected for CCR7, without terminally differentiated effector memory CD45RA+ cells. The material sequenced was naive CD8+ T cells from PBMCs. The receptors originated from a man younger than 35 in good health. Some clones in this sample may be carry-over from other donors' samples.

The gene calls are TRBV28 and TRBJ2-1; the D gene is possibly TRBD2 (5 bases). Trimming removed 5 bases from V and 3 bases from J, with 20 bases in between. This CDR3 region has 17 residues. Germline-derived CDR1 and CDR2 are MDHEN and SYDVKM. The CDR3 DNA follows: TGTGCCAGCAGTCACCTACTCGAGCGGACTTTCTACAATGAGCAGTTCTTC. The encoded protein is CASSHLLERTFYNEQFF.

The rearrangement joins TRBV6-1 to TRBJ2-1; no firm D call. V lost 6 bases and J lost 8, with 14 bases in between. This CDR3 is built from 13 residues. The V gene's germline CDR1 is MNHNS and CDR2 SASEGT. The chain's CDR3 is CASRETRYDEQFF. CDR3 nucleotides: TGTGCCAGCAGAGAGACGCGTTACGATGAGCAGTTCTTC.

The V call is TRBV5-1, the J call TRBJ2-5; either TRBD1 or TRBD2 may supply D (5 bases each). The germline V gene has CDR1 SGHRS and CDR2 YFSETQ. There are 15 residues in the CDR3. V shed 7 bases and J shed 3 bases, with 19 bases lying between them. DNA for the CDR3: TGCGCCAGCGCCGTACTCCCGGGGCACAAAGAGACCCAGTACTTC. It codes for CASAVLPGHKETQYF.

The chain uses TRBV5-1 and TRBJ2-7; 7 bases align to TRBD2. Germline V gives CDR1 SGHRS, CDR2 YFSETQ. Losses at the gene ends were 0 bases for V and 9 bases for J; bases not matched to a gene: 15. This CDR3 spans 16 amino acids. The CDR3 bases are TGCGCCAGCAGCTTGGCCTCTGGCGGGGAGGGGTCGGGGCAGTACTTC. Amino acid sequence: CASSLASGGEGSGQYF.

The CDR3 region is CASSRRDSLSDTQYF. CDR3 in DNA: TGCGCCAGCTCCCGCAGAGACTCACTTTCTGATACGCAGTATTTT. V and J are TRBV4-1 and TRBJ2-3; no firm D call. CDR3 length: 15 residues. Per germline, CDR1 MGHRA and CDR2 YSYEKL. Trimming took off 8 bases at V and 6 bases at J, with 21 bases between the two ends.

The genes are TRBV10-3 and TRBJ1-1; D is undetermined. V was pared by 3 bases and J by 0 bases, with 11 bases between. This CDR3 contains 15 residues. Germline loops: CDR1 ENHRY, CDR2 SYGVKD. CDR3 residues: CAISDSILMNTEAFF. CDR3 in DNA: TGTGCCATCAGTGACAGTATTCTAATGAACACTGAAGCTTTCTTT.

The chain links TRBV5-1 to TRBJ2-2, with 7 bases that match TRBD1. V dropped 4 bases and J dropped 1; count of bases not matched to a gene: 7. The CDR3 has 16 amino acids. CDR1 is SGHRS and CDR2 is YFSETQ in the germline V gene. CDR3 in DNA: TGCGCCAGCAGCCAAGGGGACAGACAGAACACCGGGGAGCTGTTTTTT. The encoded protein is CASSQGDRQNTGELFF.

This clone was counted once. CDR3 nucleotide sequence: TGTGCCAGCAGCAACACGGGAGGACGCTCCTACGAGCAGTACTTC. Amino acids: CASSNTGGRSYEQYF. The chain is built from TRBV11-2 and TRBJ2-7; 7 bases fit TRBD2. Unmatched junction bases numbered 7, after V lost 5 bases and J lost 0 bases. CDR1 SGHAT and CDR2 FQNNGV come from the germline V gene. The CDR3 is made up of 15 amino acids.

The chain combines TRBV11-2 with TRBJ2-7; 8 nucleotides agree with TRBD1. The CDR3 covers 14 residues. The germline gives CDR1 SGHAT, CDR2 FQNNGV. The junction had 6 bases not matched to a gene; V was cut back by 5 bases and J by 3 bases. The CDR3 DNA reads TGTGCCAGCAGCGTAGCGACAGGGGTCTACGAGCAGTACTTC. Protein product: CASSVATGVYEQYF.

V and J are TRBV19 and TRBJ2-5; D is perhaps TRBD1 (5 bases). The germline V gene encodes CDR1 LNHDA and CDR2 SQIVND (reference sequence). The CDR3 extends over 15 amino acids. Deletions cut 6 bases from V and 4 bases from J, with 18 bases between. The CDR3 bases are TGTGCCAGTAGCCCCGGGCAAGGTCAGGGAGAGACCCAGTACTTC. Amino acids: CASSPGQGQGETQYF. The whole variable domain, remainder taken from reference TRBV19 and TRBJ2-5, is DGGITQSPKYLFRKEGQNVTLSCEQNLNHDAMYWYRQDPGQGLRLIYYSQIVNDFQKGDIAEGYSVSREKKESFPLTVTSAQKNPTAFYLCASSPGQGQGETQYFGPGTRLLVL.

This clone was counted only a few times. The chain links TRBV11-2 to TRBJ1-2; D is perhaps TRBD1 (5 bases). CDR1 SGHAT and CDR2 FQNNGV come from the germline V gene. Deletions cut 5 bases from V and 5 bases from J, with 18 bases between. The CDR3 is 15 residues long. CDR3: CASSPRQMADYGYTF. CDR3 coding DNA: TGTGCCAGCAGCCCAAGACAGATGGCGGATTATGGCTACACCTTC.

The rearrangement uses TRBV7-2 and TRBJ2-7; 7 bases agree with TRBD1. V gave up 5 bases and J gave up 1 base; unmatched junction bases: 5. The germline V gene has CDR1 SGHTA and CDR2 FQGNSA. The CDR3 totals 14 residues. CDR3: CASSPDRLSYEQYF. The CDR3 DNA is TGTGCCAGCAGCCCGGACAGGCTATCCTACGAGCAGTACTTC.

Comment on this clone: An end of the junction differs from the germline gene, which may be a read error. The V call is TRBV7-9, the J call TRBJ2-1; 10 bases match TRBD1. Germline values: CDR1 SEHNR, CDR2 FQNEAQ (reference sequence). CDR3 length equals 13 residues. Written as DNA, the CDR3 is TGTGCCAGCAGCTTTGGGACAGGGGACGATCGGGTCTTC. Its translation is CASSFGTGDDRVF.

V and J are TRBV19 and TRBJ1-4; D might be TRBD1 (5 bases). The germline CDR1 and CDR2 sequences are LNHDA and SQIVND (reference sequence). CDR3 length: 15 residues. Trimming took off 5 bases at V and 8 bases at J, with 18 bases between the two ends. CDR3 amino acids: CASSGRQSGWEKLFF. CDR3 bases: TGTGCCAGTAGTGGACGACAGTCGGGCTGGGAAAAACTGTTTTTT.

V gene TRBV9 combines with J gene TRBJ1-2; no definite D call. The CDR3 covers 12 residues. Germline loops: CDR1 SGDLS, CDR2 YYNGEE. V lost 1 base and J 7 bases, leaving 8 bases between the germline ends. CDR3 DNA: TGTGCCAGCAGCGTAAGCAGGTCTGGCTACACCTTC. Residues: CASSVSRSGYTF. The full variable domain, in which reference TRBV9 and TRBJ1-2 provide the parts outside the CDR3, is DSGVTQTPKHLITATGQRVTLRCSPRSGDLSVYWYQQSLDQGLQFLIQYYNGEERAKGNILERFSAQQFPDLHSELNLSSLELGDSALYFCASSVSRSGYTFGSGTRLTVV.

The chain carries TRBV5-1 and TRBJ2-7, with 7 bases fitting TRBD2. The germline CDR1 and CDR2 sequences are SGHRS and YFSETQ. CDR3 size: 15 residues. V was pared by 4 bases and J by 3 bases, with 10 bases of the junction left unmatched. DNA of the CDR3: TGCGCCAGCAGCCTCTCCAGCGGGACCCTCTACGAGCAGTACTTC. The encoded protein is CASSLSSGTLYEQYF.

The CDR3 DNA follows: TGTGCCAGCACCTCCGCGGGGGGAACCGGGGAGCTGTTTTTT. Protein sequence: CASTSAGGTGELFF. V is TRBV7-9 and J is TRBJ2-2, with 8 bases that match TRBD2. This CDR3 spans 14 amino acids. Germline values: CDR1 SEHNR, CDR2 FQNEAQ (reference sequence). The V segment lost 7 bases and the J segment 5 bases; nucleotides outside the gene matches: 6.

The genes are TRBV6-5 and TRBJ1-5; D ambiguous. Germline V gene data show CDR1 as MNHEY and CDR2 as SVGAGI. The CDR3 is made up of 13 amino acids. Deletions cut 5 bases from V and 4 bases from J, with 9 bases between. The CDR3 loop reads CASSQYGNQPQHF. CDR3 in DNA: TGTGCCAGCAGTCAGTACGGGAATCAGCCCCAGCATTTT.

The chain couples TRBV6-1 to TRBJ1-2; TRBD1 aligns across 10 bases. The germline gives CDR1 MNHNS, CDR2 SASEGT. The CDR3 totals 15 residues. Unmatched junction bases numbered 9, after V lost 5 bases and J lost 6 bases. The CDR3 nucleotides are TGTGCCAGCAGTCTACGACAGGGGGCGCAAGATGGCTACACCTTC. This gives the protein CASSLRQGAQDGYTF.

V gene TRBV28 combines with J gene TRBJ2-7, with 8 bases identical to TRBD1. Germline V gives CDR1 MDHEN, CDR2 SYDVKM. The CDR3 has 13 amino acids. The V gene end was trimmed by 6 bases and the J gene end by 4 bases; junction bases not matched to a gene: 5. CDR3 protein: CASRDRVLYEQYF. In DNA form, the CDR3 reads TGTGCCAGCAGGGACAGGGTATTATACGAGCAGTACTTC.

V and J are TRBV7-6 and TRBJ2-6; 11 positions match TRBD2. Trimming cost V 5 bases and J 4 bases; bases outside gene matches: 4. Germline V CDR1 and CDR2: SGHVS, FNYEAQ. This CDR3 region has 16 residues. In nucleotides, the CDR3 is TGTGCCAGCAGCCAGAGACTAGCGGGAGGGGCCAACGTCCTGACTTTC. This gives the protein CASSQRLAGGANVLTF. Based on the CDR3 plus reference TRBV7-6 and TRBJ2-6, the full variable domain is GAGVSQSPRYKVTKRGQDVALRCDPISGHVSLYWYRQALGQGPEFLTYFNYEAQQDKSGLPNDRFSAERPEGSISTLTIQRTEQRDSAMYRCASSQRLAGGANVLTFGAGSRLTVL.

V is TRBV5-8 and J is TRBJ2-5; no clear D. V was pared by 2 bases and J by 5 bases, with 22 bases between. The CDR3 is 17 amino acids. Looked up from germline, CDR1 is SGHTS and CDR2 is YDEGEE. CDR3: CASSLRLFRSAEETQYF. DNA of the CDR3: TGTGCCAGCAGCTTACGCCTTTTTAGGAGCGCTGAGGAGACCCAGTACTTC. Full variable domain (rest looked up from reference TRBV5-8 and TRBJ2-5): EAGVTQSPTHLIKTRGQQATLRCSPISGHTSVYWYQQALGLGLQFLLWYDEGEERNRGNFPPRFSGRQFPNYSSELNVNALELEDSALYLCASSLRLFRSAEETQYFGPGTRLLVL.

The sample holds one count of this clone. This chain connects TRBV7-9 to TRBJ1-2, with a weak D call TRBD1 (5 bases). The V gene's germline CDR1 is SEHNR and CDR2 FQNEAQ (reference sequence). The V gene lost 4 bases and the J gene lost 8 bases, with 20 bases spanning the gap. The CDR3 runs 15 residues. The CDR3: CASSSPLGRIWGYTF. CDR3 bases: TGTGCCAGCAGCTCCCCGTTGGGGCGGATATGGGGCTACACCTTC.

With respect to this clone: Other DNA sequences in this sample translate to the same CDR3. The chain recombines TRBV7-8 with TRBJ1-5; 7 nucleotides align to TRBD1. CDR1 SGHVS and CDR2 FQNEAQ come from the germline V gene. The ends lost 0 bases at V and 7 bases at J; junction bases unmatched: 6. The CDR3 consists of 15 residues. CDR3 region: CASSLAGGAGQPQHF. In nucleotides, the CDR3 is TGTGCCAGCAGCTTAGCAGGGGGCGCCGGCCAGCCCCAGCATTTT.

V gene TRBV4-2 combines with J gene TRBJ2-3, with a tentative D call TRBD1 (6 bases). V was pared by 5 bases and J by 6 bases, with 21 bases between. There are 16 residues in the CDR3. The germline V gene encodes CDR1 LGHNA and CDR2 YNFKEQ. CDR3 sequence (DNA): TGTGCCAGCAGCAGCCGACAGGATCGCATGTATGATACGCAGTATTTT. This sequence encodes CASSSRQDRMYDTQYF.

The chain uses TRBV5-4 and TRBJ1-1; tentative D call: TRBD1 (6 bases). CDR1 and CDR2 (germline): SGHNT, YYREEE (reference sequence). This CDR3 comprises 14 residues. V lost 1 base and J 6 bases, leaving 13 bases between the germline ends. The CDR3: CASSLKGGGAEAFF. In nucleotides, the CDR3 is TGTGCCAGCAGCTTGAAGGGGGGTGGGGCTGAAGCTTTCTTT.

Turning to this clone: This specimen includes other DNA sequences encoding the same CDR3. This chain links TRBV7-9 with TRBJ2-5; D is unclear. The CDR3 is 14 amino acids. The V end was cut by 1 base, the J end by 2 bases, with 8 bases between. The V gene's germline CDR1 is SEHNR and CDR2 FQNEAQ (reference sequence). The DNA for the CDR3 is TGTGCCAGCAGCTTAGTGGGCGGACAAGAGACCCAGTACTTC. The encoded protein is CASSLVGGQETQYF.

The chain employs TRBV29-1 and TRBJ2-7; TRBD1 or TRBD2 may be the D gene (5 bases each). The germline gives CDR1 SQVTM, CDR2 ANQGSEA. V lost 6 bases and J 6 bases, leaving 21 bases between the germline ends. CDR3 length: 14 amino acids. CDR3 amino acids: CSVAKGTSTGEQYF. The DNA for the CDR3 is TGCAGCGTCGCAAAAGGGACCTCGACGGGCGAGCAGTACTTC.